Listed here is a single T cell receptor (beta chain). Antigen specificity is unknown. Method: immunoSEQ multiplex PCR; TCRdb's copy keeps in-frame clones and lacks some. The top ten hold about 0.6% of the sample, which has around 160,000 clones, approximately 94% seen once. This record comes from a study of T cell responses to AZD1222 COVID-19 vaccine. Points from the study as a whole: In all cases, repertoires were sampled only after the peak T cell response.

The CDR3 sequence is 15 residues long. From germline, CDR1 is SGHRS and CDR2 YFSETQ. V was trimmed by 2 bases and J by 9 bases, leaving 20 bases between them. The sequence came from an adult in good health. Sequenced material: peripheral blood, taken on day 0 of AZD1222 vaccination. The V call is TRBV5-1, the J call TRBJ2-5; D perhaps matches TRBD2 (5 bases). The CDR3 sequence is CASSFEPGIRVAQYF. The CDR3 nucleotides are TGCGCCAGCAGCTTTGAGCCGGGGATAAGAGTAGCCCAGTACTTC.